This TCR beta chain was found in a study of cytomegalovirus exposure and HLA in healthy donors. With 60 Vbeta and 13 Jbeta primers, the PCR was carried out. Libraries were prepared by immunoSEQ multiplex PCR; TCRdb keeps only in-frame clonotypes and omits some of them. The sample yields over 150,000 clones, around 80% seen once. Per the germline V gene, CDR1 is SEHNR and CDR2 is FQNEAQ (reference sequence). V gave up 2 bases and J gave up 12 bases, with 11 bases separating them. The CDR3 totals 12 residues. Overall study results and limits: A list of 164 TCR beta chains associated with cytomegalovirus was given.

Of note for this clone: Its antigen is as yet unknown.

This clonotype originated in a man aged 40-55 years in good health and CMV-seronegative. The sample consisted of PBMCs. The genes are TRBV7-9 and TRBJ2-1, with D maybe TRBD2 (5 bases). CDR3 amino acids: CASSLKTSVQFF. The CDR3 nucleotides read TGTGCCAGCAGCTTAAAAACTAGTGTGCAGTTCTTC.